This T cell receptor (beta chain) came from a study of vaccination effects on CD4 cells after COVID-19 (dated by TCRdb to 2022 to 2024). Background on the whole study: The ViraFEST assay stimulated PBMC with viral peptide pools and then used TCR sequencing to identify antigen-specific CD4+ T cell clonotypes by expansion. In the study, cultures from other donors were sequenced using the Oncomine TCR Beta short-read assay on an Illumina iSeq 100. Each participant got two doses of an mRNA SARS-CoV-2 vaccine, either BNT162b2 or mRNA-1273. A total of around eleven COVID-19 convalescent patients and a handful of SARS-CoV-2-naive healthy vaccine recipients were included in the full study. Each well held around 1.9 million PBMC cultured in IMDM containing around 5.1% human AB serum, 9 to 10 IU/ml IL-2 and gentamicin, along with roughly 10 ug/ml peptides. The study compared SARS-CoV-2 spike-specific CD4+ TCR repertoires before and after mRNA vaccination in COVID-19 convalescent patients and infection-naive vaccine recipients. In a couple of convalescent patients, pre-vaccine samples were collected 16 days and one week ahead of the first dose, 142 and 148 days after COVID-19 diagnosis. General findings and caveats noted by the study authors: For convalescent patients, new clones induced by the vaccine made up most of the post-vaccine spike-reactive repertoire, and these new clones were largely distinct from the clones induced by infection. The study was limited by a small number of convalescent patients, and early post-infection timepoints were lacking. At late post-vaccination timepoints, both infection-induced and vaccine-induced clones showed marked clonal contraction, consistent with waning T cell responses.

A distance of 15 bases separates the germline ends of V and J, which lose 2 bases and 11 bases respectively. Including cysteine and phenylalanine, the CDR3 has 13 amino acids. The entry retains the CDR3 DNA only, 39 bases that are in frame from base 1. The germline V gene (reference sequence) gives CDR1 as LNHDA and CDR2 as SQIVND. Regarding this clone: Its antigen has not been determined. No base qualities exist here, and no much larger clone lies one base off it.

After around eleven days of culture, CD4+ T cells were isolated with the EasySep CD4+ T cell isolation kit. PCR-confirmed SARS-CoV-2 infection had occurred in convalescent patients between March and December 2020, before the Alpha, Beta and Delta variants emerged in the United States. On days 3 and 7, half of the culture medium was replaced with fresh IL-2-containing medium. Each peptide stimulation condition was cultured in triplicate wells unless otherwise noted. Using Ficoll-Paque Plus gradient centrifugation, PBMC were separated from whole blood and then either used fresh or cryopreserved at -140C. Genomic DNA was extracted from cultured CD4+ T cells with the QIAamp micro DNA kit. Preparation of the library involved the immunoSEQ multiplex PCR assay. DNA from the cultured, isolated CD4+ T cells was subjected to TCR beta CDR3 sequencing. On the authors' methods: The analysis removed non-productive TCR sequences, trimmed reads to the CDR3 region, and retained only CDR3s that were 7 or more amino acids long. The MANAFEST web app was used to pick out antigen-specific clonotypes by comparing their expansion in peptide wells with that in reference cultures. To count as positive, a clone had to show expansion at FDR<0.05 compared with the reference and with all other wells, an odds ratio above 5, and a frequency above 0.1% in two replicate wells. A clonotype was called cross-reactive if it was significantly expanded both in SARS-CoV-2 spike wells and in at least one common cold coronavirus spike condition. CDR3 similarity was assessed by Levenshtein distance using the stringdist R package, and unrooted trees were constructed with ape in R 3.6.1. The source is immuneACCESS, and TCRdb retained only in-frame sequences with V and J called. Part of the clones is not carried over; for the studies checked, unresolved V genes explain less than half of this, and the remainder is unexplained. Clone size and the V and J calls come from that table; the DNA yielded D and trimming. This sample holds approximately 50,000 clones; 76% were observed only once. Together, the top ten hold over 9.5% of the sample.

This receptor was obtained from a human donor who had a prior SARS-CoV-2 infection. The sequences come from CD4+ T cells from PBMCs cultured without peptide, collected before COVID-19 vaccination. The chain is made from TRBV19 and TRBJ1-1; no confident D gene assignment can be made. The CDR3 protein is CASSIRRPEYAFF. The sequenced DNA is TGTGCCAGTAGTATAAGGCGGCCCGAATATGCTTTCTTT.